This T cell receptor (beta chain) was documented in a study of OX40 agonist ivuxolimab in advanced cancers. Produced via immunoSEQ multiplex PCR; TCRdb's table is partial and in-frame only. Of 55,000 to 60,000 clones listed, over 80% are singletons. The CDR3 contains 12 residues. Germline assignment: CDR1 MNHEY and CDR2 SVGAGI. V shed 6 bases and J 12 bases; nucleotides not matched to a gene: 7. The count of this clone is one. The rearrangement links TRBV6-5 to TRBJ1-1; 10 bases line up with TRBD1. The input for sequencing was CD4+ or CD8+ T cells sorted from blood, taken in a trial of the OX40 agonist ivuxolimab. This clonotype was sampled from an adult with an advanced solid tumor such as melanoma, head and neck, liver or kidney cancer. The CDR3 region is CASRGQGMTTFF. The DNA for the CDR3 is TGTGCCAGCAGGGGACAGGGGATGACGACTTTCTTT.